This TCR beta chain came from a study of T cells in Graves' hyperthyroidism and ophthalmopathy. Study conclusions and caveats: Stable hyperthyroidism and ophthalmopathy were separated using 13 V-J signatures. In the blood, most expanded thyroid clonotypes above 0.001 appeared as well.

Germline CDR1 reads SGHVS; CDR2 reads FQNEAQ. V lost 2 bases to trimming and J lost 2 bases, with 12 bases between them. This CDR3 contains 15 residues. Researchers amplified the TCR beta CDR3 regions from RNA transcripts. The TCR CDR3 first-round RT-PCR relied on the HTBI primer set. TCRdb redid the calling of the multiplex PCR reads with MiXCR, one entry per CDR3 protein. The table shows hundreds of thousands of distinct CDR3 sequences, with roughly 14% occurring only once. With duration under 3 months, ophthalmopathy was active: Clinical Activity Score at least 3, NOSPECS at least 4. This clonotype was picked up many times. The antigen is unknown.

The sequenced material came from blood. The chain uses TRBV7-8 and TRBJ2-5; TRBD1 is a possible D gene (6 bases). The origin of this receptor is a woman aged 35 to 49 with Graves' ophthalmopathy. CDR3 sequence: CASSLFRDTQETQYF. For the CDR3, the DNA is TGTGCCAGCAGCTTATTCCGGGACACTCAAGAGACCCAGTACTTC.